This T cell receptor (beta chain) was observed in a study of blood T cell repertoires in COVID-19. Overall study: Researchers got acute and convalescent COVID-19 samples from the United States, Italy and Spain.

Per the original methods: From reference gene primer amplification, estimates of nucleated cell counts were derived. Only in-frame clones appear in the TCRdb table, and some are missing; sequencing was by immunoSEQ multiplex PCR. That table supplies the V and J calls and clone size; D and trimming were determined from the DNA. This repertoire shows about 270,000 clones, 81% found once; its top ten account for roughly 2.9%. Germline-derived CDR1 and CDR2 are SGDLS and YYNGEE. V lost 0 bases and J lost 4; bases outside the gene matches: 1. The CDR3 is 15 amino acids. A word on this clone: Other DNA sequences in this sample translate to the same CDR3.

The genes are TRBV9 and TRBJ2-2, with 9 positions matching TRBD2. This clonotype was sampled from a woman aged 60-70 years with active or convalescent COVID-19. The sample was peripheral blood. The CDR3 bases are TGTGCCAGCAGCGTAGGAGCGGGGGGCACCGGGGAGCTGTTTTTT. It is translated as CASSVGAGGTGELFF.